This TCR beta chain was sequenced in a study of shared clonotypes between healthy human individuals. For the study at large: Donors had three CD4 naive, three CD4 memory, two CD8 naive and one CD8 memory plate apiece.

Regarding the study as a whole: Unshared clonotypes carried lower generation probabilities than those common to all four donors.

Concerning this clone itself: Its antigen is as yet unknown.

Healthy HIV-negative adults without recent acute infections or vaccinations served as donors. The V gene's germline CDR1 is MNHNY and CDR2 SVGAGI (reference sequence). The CDR3 consists of 16 residues. Trimming left V 2 bases short and J 4 bases short, with 14 bases between. Sequencing used immunoSEQ multiplex PCR; TCRdb keeps in-frame clones, though not all of them. The repertoire includes over 1.4 million clones, approximately 97% of them detected once, and over 1% sits in the top ten. The rearrangement uses TRBV6-6 and TRBJ2-2, with a possible D match to TRBD2 (5 bases). The TCR was taken from a man aged 30-40 years in good health. The sample comprised naive CD4+ T cells sorted from blood. Subset defined: CD45RA+ positively selected. This CDR3 reads CASSYPASPSTGELFF. In DNA form, the CDR3 reads TGTGCCAGCAGTTACCCGGCTAGCCCCTCCACCGGGGAGCTGTTTTTT.